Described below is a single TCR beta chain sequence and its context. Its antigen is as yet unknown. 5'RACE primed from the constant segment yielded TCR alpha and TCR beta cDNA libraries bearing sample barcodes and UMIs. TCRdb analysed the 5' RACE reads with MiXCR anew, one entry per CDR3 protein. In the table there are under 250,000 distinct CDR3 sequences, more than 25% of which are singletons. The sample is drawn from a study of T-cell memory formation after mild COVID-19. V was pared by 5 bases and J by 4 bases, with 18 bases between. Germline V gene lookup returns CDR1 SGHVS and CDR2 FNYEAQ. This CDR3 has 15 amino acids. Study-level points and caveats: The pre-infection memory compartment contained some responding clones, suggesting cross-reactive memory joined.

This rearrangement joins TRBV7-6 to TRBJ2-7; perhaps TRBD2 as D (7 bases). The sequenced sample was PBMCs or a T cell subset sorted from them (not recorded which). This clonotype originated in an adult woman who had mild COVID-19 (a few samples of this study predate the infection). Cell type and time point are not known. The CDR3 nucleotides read TGTGCCAGCAGCCAAGGTATACGGGGGGCTTACGAGCAGTACTTC. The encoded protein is CASSQGIRGAYEQYF.